Listed here are 10 T cell receptor beta chains from one sample, sequenced in a study of blood T cell repertoires in COVID-19. Clones were sequenced by immunoSEQ multiplex PCR, and TCRdb holds only the in-frame ones, with some missing. The data contain 250,000 to 400,000 clones, about 87% of them seen just once; the ten biggest clones take up 1.5% to 2%. Sequenced input: peripheral blood. These receptors all come from a woman aged 25-40 years with COVID-19, enrolled during active disease.

V gene TRBV30 combines with J gene TRBJ1-1, with D perhaps TRBD1 (5 bases). Trimming pared 0 bases from V and 10 bases from J, leaving 12 bases between. This CDR3 contains 12 residues. From germline, CDR1 is GTSNPN and CDR2 SVGIG (reference sequence). The chain's CDR3 is CAWSVRRGVAFF. CDR3 coding DNA: TGTGCCTGGAGTGTGCGGAGGGGAGTAGCTTTCTTT.

The V call is TRBV18, the J call TRBJ2-4, with TRBD1 matching over 7 bases. V shed 0 bases, J shed 0 bases, and the junction held 2 bases outside the gene matches. Germline V gene data show CDR1 as KGHSH and CDR2 as LQKENI. This CDR3 region has 16 residues. CDR3 residues: CASSPPGQLAKNIQYF. CDR3 sequence (DNA): TGTGCCAGCTCACCACCGGGACAGTTAGCCAAAAACATTCAGTACTTC.

The gene calls are TRBV11-2 and TRBJ2-1; tentatively, D is TRBD2 (6 bases). V was pared by 4 bases and J by 3 bases, with 13 bases between. Germline V CDR1 and CDR2: SGHAT, FQNNGV. This CDR3 is 15 amino acids long. In nucleotides, the CDR3 is TGTGCCAGCAGCTCCTTCGGGGGATACTACAATGAGCAGTTCTTC. It specifies CASSSFGGYYNEQFF.

This rearrangement joins TRBV7-9 to TRBJ1-6; a weak D match, TRBD1 (6 bases). V lost 2 bases and J 7 bases, leaving 12 bases between the germline ends. CDR3 size: 15 residues. Looked up from germline, CDR1 is SEHNR and CDR2 is FQNEAQ (reference sequence). CDR3 region: CASSLLQGMNSPLHF. The CDR3 DNA follows: TGTGCCAGCAGCTTATTGCAGGGGATGAATTCACCCCTCCACTTT. Full variable domain (outside the CDR3, taken from reference TRBV7-9 and TRBJ1-6): DTGVSQNPRHKITKRGQNVTFRCDPISEHNRLYWYRQTLGQGPEFLTYFQNEAQLEKSRLLSDRFSAERPKGSFSTLEIQRTEQGDSAMYLCASSLLQGMNSPLHFGNGTRLTVT.

The J gene is TRBJ1-6, the V gene TRBV24-1; D gene uncertain. The CDR3 contains 16 residues. Trimming pared 10 bases from V and 10 bases from J, leaving 25 bases between. Germline CDR1 reads KGHDR; CDR2 reads SFDVKD. The CDR3 DNA sequence: TGTGCCACACCACCTTGGGTGGGCAGCGGATGGTCACCCCTCCACTTT. This encodes CATPPWVGSGWSPLHF.

The genes are TRBV4-3 and TRBJ2-3; TRBD2 aligns across 12 bases. The germline gives CDR1 LGHNA, CDR2 YSLEER. The CDR3 extends over 16 amino acids. After removal of 0 bases from V and 4 bases from J, the junction contained 2 bases not matched to a gene. The CDR3 here is CASSQDLAGGPDTQYF. In DNA form, the CDR3 reads TGCGCCAGCAGCCAAGATCTAGCGGGGGGGCCAGATACGCAGTATTTT.

The count of this clone is one. The chain is built from TRBV12-3 or TRBV12-4 and TRBJ1-3; tentatively, D is TRBD1 (5 bases). CDR3 length: 13 residues. V lost 7 bases and J 8 bases, leaving 15 bases between the germline ends. CDR3 nucleotide sequence: TGTGCCAGCACCCGGGGGGTGGGGTACACCATATATTTT. Its protein product is CASTRGVGYTIYF.

This clone was found a few times. This rearrangement joins TRBV25-1 to TRBJ1-4, with TRBD1 identical over 7 bases. The CDR3 runs to 14 residues. Losses at the gene ends were 2 bases for V and 7 bases for J; bases not matched to a gene: 4. The germline V gene has CDR1 MGHDK and CDR2 SYGVNS. The DNA for the CDR3 is TGTGCCAGCAGTGAACTAGGGGGCCTTGAAAAACTGTTTTTT. Its translation: CASSELGGLEKLFF.

CDR3 coding DNA: TGTGCCAGCAGCCTAAGGGGGTTTAATGAAAAACTGTTTTTT. This translates into CASSLRGFNEKLFF. The genes are TRBV5-6 and TRBJ1-4; D might be TRBD1 (6 bases). The CDR3 has 14 residues. With 4 bases removed from V and 4 bases from J, the gap between germline ends came to 11 bases. CDR1 is SGHDT and CDR2 is YYEEEE in the germline V gene.

The V gene is TRBV30, the J gene TRBJ1-2; D is unclear. The V and J ends lost 4 bases and 1 base respectively, with 7 bases between them. This CDR3 has 12 residues. Germline CDR1 is GTSNPN and CDR2 is SVGIG (reference sequence). In DNA form, the CDR3 reads TGTGCCTGGAAAGCCCGTAACTATGGCTACACCTTC. Amino acids: CAWKARNYGYTF.